One sample yielded the 23 T cell receptor beta chains listed below, sequenced in a study of cytomegalovirus exposure and HLA in healthy donors. PCR amplification relied on 60 Vbeta primers (plus 13 Jbeta primers). Produced via immunoSEQ multiplex PCR; TCRdb's table is partial and in-frame only. This sample yields 75,000 to 90,000 clones, of which 55% to 65% are seen a single time; 14% to 15% belongs to the top ten. Source material: PBMCs. The receptors were gathered from a woman in her thirties or forties in good health and CMV-seropositive.

This clone appeared a few times. The chain has TRBV7-9 and TRBJ2-7; 8 bases map to TRBD2. Per germline, CDR1 SEHNR and CDR2 FQNEAQ (reference sequence). V dropped 4 bases and J dropped 6; count of bases not matched to a gene: 2. This CDR3 contains 12 residues. The CDR3 sequence is CASSSTSAEQYF. CDR3 bases: TGTGCCAGCAGCTCGACTAGCGCCGAGCAGTACTTC.

As concerns this clone: Sequence at one end of the junction differs from germline and may be a read error. The chain carries TRBV6-5 and TRBJ1-2, with 7 nucleotides matching TRBD1. The V gene's germline CDR1 is MNHEY and CDR2 SVGAGI. The CDR3 runs to 16 residues. CDR3 sequence (DNA): TGTGCCAGCAGTTACTCTCTGGGTTACAGGGGAAATGGCTACGCCTTC. This encodes CASSYSLGYRGNGYAF.

The chain employs TRBV5-4 and TRBJ2-7; 11 bases fit TRBD2. Germline V gene lookup returns CDR1 SGHNT and CDR2 YYREEE (reference sequence). CDR3 length: 15 amino acids. Losses at the gene ends were 2 bases for V and 9 bases for J; bases not matched to a gene: 10. The CDR3 coding sequence is TGTGCCAGCAGCTTCAGTAGCGGGAGGGCCGCCGTGCAGTACTTC. Translated, it gives CASSFSSGRAAVQYF.

CDR3 in DNA: TGTGCCAGCCTTCGGGACAGGGAAAATGAAAAACTGTTTTTT. This gives the protein CASLRDRENEKLFF. The V call is TRBV2, the J call TRBJ1-4, with 9 bases that match TRBD1. The CDR3 spans 14 residues. Looked up from germline, CDR1 is SNHLY and CDR2 is FYNNEI. V dropped 8 bases and J dropped 5; count of bases not matched to a gene: 6.

This chain links TRBV7-9 with TRBJ1-4; no definite D call. V lost 1 base, J lost 8 bases, and 11 bases lay in between. Germline-derived CDR1 and CDR2 are SEHNR and FQNEAQ (reference sequence). The CDR3 consists of 14 residues. Here the CDR3 DNA reads TGTGCCAGCAGCTTAGAAGGAGGAGAGGAAAAACTGTTTTTT. Amino acid sequence: CASSLEGGEEKLFF.

This clone was seen a handful of times. The V gene is TRBV5-5, the J gene TRBJ1-1, with D possibly being TRBD1 (5 bases). Trimming removed 2 bases from V and 5 bases from J, with 13 bases in between. The germline V gene has CDR1 SGHKS and CDR2 YYEKEE (reference sequence). This CDR3 region has 14 residues. The CDR3 region is CASSFGAIGTEAFF. In nucleotides, the CDR3 is TGTGCCAGCAGCTTTGGGGCTATAGGAACTGAAGCTTTCTTT.

This clone appeared many times. J is TRBJ2-2 and V is TRBV7-8, with 7 positions matching TRBD2. V was pared by 2 bases and J by 1 base, with 10 bases of the junction left unmatched. Germline loops: CDR1 SGHVS, CDR2 FQNEAQ. CDR3 size: 18 residues. The DNA for the CDR3 is TGTGCCAGCAGCTTACGGGCTAGCGGAGACCTGAACACCGGGGAGCTGTTTTTT. Translation: CASSLRASGDLNTGELFF. The full variable domain, in which reference TRBV7-8 and TRBJ2-2 provide the parts outside the CDR3, is GAGVSQSPRYKVAKRGQDVALRCDPISGHVSLFWYQQALGQGPEFLTYFQNEAQLDKSGLPSDRFFAERPEGSVSTLKIQRTQQEDSAVYLCASSLRASGDLNTGELFFGEGSRLTVL.

This clone appeared a few times. V is TRBV7-2 and J is TRBJ2-7; D gene unclear. Trimming took off 1 base at V and 5 bases at J, with 15 bases between the two ends. Germline CDR1 and CDR2: SGHTA and FQGNSA. This CDR3 region has 15 residues. CDR3 DNA sequence: TGTGCCAGCAGCTTAGACCTCGTAGCTCGGGACGAGCAGTACTTC. It encodes CASSLDLVARDEQYF. Based on the CDR3 plus reference TRBV7-2 and TRBJ2-7, the full variable domain is GAGVSQSPSNKVTEKGKDVELRCDPISGHTALYWYRQSLGQGLEFLIYFQGNSAPDKSGLPSDRFSAERTGGSVSTLTIQRTQQEDSAVYLCASSLDLVARDEQYFGPGTRLTVT.

The rearrangement joins TRBV5-6 to TRBJ1-2; D unresolved. V was pared by 4 bases and J by 8 bases, with 15 bases between. The CDR3 is made up of 13 amino acids. The germline V gene encodes CDR1 SGHDT and CDR2 YYEEEE. DNA of the CDR3: TGTGCCAGCAGCGGCCTTCAGAACGTCGGCTACACCTTC. Translated, it gives CASSGLQNVGYTF.

A few counts support this clone. The rearrangement links TRBV20-1 to TRBJ2-7; D is ambiguous. CDR1 is DFQATT and CDR2 is SNEGSKA in the germline V gene (reference sequence). Trimming pared 2 bases from V and 1 base from J, leaving 3 bases between. CDR3 length equals 11 residues. DNA of the CDR3: TGCAGTGCTAGACAGTCCTACGAGCAGTACTTC. It is translated as CSARQSYEQYF.

This chain joins TRBV6-1 and TRBJ2-7, with D possibly TRBD2 on 5 matching bases. V was clipped by 6 bases and J by 0 bases, with 12 bases between them. Germline V gives CDR1 MNHNS, CDR2 SASEGT. The CDR3 consists of 14 residues. The CDR3 is CASSQLTISYEQYF. CDR3 sequence (DNA): TGTGCCAGCAGCCAACTGACTATCTCCTACGAGCAGTACTTC.

In its sample, this clone was seen a few times. V usage is TRBV11-2 and J usage is TRBJ1-4; no reliable D call. Germline V gives CDR1 SGHAT, CDR2 FQNNGV. The V end was cut by 4 bases, the J end by 4 bases, with 4 bases between. The CDR3 totals 12 residues. CDR3 region: CASSSYNEKLFF. The CDR3 coding sequence is TGTGCCAGCAGCTCCTATAATGAAAAACTGTTTTTT.

CDR3 sequence reads: CASSPALDLFWNEQFF. CDR3 nucleotide sequence: TGCGCCAGCAGCCCTGCACTAGACCTCTTTTGGAATGAGCAGTTCTTC. The chain is built from TRBV5-1 and TRBJ2-1; weak D call: TRBD2 (5 bases). The V end lost 4 bases, the J end lost 7 bases, and 21 bases lay between the germline ends. CDR1 is SGHRS and CDR2 is YFSETQ in the germline V gene. This CDR3 comprises 16 residues.

The CDR3 loop reads CASSTSQGNRMNTEAFF. The DNA of the CDR3 is TGTGCCAGTAGTACCAGTCAGGGTAACCGGATGAACACTGAAGCTTTCTTT. The chain couples TRBV19 to TRBJ1-1; a weak D match, TRBD1 (5 bases). CDR1 LNHDA and CDR2 SQIVND come from the germline V gene (reference sequence). The CDR3 covers 17 residues. Trimming shortened V by 4 bases and J by 0 bases, and 18 bases separated the two germline ends.

The V and J genes are TRBV9 and TRBJ2-3; TRBD2 matches 8 bases. This CDR3 is 16 amino acids long. From germline, CDR1 is SGDLS and CDR2 YYNGEE. Trimming took 0 bases from V and 1 from J; bases not matched to a gene: 4. The CDR3 region is CASSVGPAGGTDTQYF. DNA for the CDR3: TGTGCCAGCAGCGTAGGCCCAGCGGGAGGCACAGATACGCAGTATTTT.

The rearrangement joins TRBV7-9 to TRBJ2-2, with D unclear. This CDR3 has 16 residues. Germline CDR1 SEHNR, CDR2 FQNEAQ (reference sequence). V was shortened by 5 bases and J by 5 bases, with 18 bases between the two germline ends. The CDR3 sequence: CASSQVSRSETGELFF. CDR3 in DNA: TGTGCCAGCAGCCAGGTATCCAGGTCAGAAACCGGGGAGCTGTTTTTT.

This sequence joins TRBV5-1 and TRBJ1-1, with D perhaps matching TRBD1 (5 bases). Trimming left V 4 bases short and J 5 bases short, with 24 bases between. This CDR3 spans 17 amino acids. Germline loops: CDR1 SGHRS, CDR2 YFSETQ. This chain's CDR3 is CASSRDSPLYLGTEAFF. CDR3 in DNA: TGCGCCAGCAGCCGCGACAGCCCCTTATACCTAGGGACTGAAGCTTTCTTT.

The genes are TRBV6-5 and TRBJ1-1; 8 bases are a match to TRBD1. With 9 bases clipped from V and 1 base from J, the junction kept 7 bases outside the gene matches. CDR3 length equals 14 residues. The V gene's germline CDR1 is MNHEY and CDR2 SVGAGI. CDR3 protein: CASYRGFGNTEAFF. CDR3 DNA sequence: TGTGCCAGTTACAGGGGGTTTGGGAACACTGAAGCTTTCTTT.

V is TRBV5-6 and J is TRBJ2-5; 11 bases are shared with TRBD1. Germline V gives CDR1 SGHDT, CDR2 YYEEEE. The length of the CDR3 is 15 residues. V dropped 3 bases and J dropped 5; count of bases not matched to a gene: 6. Written as DNA, the CDR3 is TGTGCCAGCAGCTGGGGGACAGGGGGGTCGGAGACCCAGTACTTC. Translating gives CASSWGTGGSETQYF.

The chain joins TRBV18 to TRBJ2-7; 11 nucleotides line up with TRBD2. From germline, CDR1 is KGHSH and CDR2 LQKENI. CDR3 length equals 18 residues. V was clipped by 2 bases and J by 3 bases; unmatched bases: 12. CDR3 coding DNA: TGTGCCAGCTCACCAGCGGAACTAGCGGGAGCTAACCGCTACGAGCAGTACTTC. Residues: CASSPAELAGANRYEQYF.

The chain carries TRBV11-2 and TRBJ2-3, with D maybe TRBD2 (6 bases). The germline V gene has CDR1 SGHAT and CDR2 FQNNGV. The V and J ends lost 3 bases and 0 bases respectively, with 13 bases between them. The CDR3 totals 16 residues. CDR3 nucleotide sequence: TGTGCCAGCAGCTTTGGAGTCGGGACTAGCACAGATACGCAGTATTTT. It codes for CASSFGVGTSTDTQYF.

The V and J genes are TRBV11-1 and TRBJ2-2; TRBD2 is a possible D gene (6 bases). Germline lookup yields CDR1 SGHAT and CDR2 FQDESV (reference sequence). The CDR3 length is 15 residues. The V end was cut by 3 bases, the J end by 1 base, with 9 bases between. Here the CDR3 reads CASSFGRGNTGELFF. CDR3 nucleotide sequence: TGTGCCAGCAGCTTCGGGCGGGGGAACACCGGGGAGCTGTTTTTT.

This clone was found a few times. The chain joins TRBV5-1 to TRBJ2-3; weak D call: TRBD1 (6 bases). The CDR3 is 14 amino acids. Germline V lookup: CDR1 SGHRS, CDR2 YFSETQ. The ends were cut back, 4 bases at V and 2 bases at J, with 11 bases in the middle. This CDR3 is CASSPGQSTDTQYF. In nucleotides, the CDR3 is TGCGCCAGCAGCCCGGGACAATCCACAGATACGCAGTATTTT.